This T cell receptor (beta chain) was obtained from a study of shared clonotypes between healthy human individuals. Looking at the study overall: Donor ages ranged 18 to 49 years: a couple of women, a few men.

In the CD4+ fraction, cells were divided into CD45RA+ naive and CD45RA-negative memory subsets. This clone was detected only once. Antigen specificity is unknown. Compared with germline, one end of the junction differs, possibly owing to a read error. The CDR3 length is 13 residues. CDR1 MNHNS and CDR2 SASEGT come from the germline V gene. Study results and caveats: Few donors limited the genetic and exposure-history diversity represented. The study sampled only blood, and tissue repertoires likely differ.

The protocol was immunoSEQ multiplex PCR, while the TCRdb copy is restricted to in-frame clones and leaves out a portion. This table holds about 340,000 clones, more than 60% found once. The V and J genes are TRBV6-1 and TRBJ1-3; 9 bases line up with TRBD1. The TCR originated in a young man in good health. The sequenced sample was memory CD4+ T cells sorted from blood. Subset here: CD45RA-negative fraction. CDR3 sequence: CASSSLQGALGNF. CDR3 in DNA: TGTGCCAGCAGTTCCCTACAGGGGGCGCTTGGAAATTTT.